This passage covers 7 T cell receptor beta chains from one sample sequenced in a study of blood T cell repertoires in COVID-19 (dated by TCRdb to 2020 to 2022). Libraries were built with the immunoSEQ multiplex PCR assay. Here the immuneACCESS table is served through TCRdb, limited to in-frame sequences with V and J called. Missing clones are a known gap in these copies; in checked studies unresolved V genes cover under half, and the rest lacks a known reason. The sample contains roughly 280,000 clones, less than 90% of them found a single time. Clones ranked in the top ten supply roughly 4.6% of the sample. Material for sequencing was peripheral blood. The origin of the receptors is a man aged 55 to 69 who had recovered from COVID-19.

This clone came up once. The V and J genes are TRBV29-1 and TRBJ2-7, with D perhaps TRBD2 (6 bases). V dropped 0 bases and J dropped 0 bases, with 9 bases sitting between them. Germline CDR1 is SQVTM and CDR2 is ANQGSEA. The CDR3 runs to 14 residues. In DNA form, the CDR3 reads TGCAGCGTTGAAGAAGGGAGGAGCTCCTACGAGCAGTACTTC. It yields the protein CSVEEGRSSYEQYF.

The gene calls are TRBV25-1 and TRBJ1-2; 8 bases align to TRBD1. The germline CDR1 and CDR2 sequences are MGHDK and SYGVNS. V was pared by 1 base and J by 3 bases, with 13 bases of the junction left unmatched. This CDR3 contains 18 residues. The CDR3 DNA is TGTGCCAGCAGTGAATTCGGGATACAGGGGGAGGCTTACTATGGCTACACCTTC. It encodes CASSEFGIQGEAYYGYTF.

The rearrangement joins TRBV27 to TRBJ2-1, with 8 bases that match TRBD1. Germline loops: CDR1 MNHEY, CDR2 SMNVEV (reference sequence). V lost 5 bases to trimming and J lost 8 bases; unmatched junction nucleotides: 5. The CDR3 covers 13 residues. CDR3 sequence (DNA): TGTGCCAGCAGTGCACGGACAGGGTATGAGCAGTTCTTC. It translates to CASSARTGYEQFF.

The V call is TRBV5-1, the J call TRBJ2-7, with D unclear. Between the trimmed V and J ends, which lost 4 bases and 0 bases, there was a span of 8 bases. In germline, CDR1 is SGHRS, CDR2 YFSETQ. CDR3 size: 13 residues. The CDR3 coding sequence is TGCGCCAGCAGCCTGACTGACTCCTACGAGCAGTACTTC. Amino acids: CASSLTDSYEQYF.

In DNA form, the CDR3 reads TGTGCCAGCACCGACAGGGAAGAAGCTTTCTTT. This codes for CASTDREEAFF. The rearrangement links TRBV6-6 to TRBJ1-1; 7 bases fit TRBD1. The CDR3 is 11 amino acids. J lost 8 bases, V lost 7 bases, and 4 bases had no gene match. The germline V gene encodes CDR1 MNHNY and CDR2 SVGAGI (reference sequence).

The chain combines TRBV29-1 with TRBJ2-3; tentative D call: TRBD2 (6 bases). Trimming stripped 5 bases from V and 5 bases from J, with 17 bases between. Germline assignment: CDR1 SQVTM and CDR2 ANQGSEA. CDR3 length equals 14 residues. The CDR3 DNA sequence: TGCAGCGTTCAAGTCCCGGGACTGCGAGATACGCAGTATTTT. Translated: CSVQVPGLRDTQYF.

The rearrangement joins TRBV18 to TRBJ1-6; no clear D. This CDR3 has 14 residues. Trimming cost V 4 bases and J 5 bases, with 9 bases left between them. Germline V gene lookup returns CDR1 KGHSH and CDR2 LQKENI. The CDR3 nucleotides are TGTGCCAGCTCACATGACGGGGATAATTCACCCCTCCACTTT. It specifies CASSHDGDNSPLHF.